The 24 T cell receptor beta chains below all came from one sample that was sequenced in a study of cytomegalovirus exposure and HLA in healthy donors. Researchers ran the PCR with 60 Vbeta and 13 Jbeta primers. Only in-frame clones appear in the TCRdb table, and some are missing; sequencing was by immunoSEQ multiplex PCR. The profile shows around 72,000 clones, about 66% of them singletons. Specimen: PBMCs. Receptors were obtained from a man aged 40-49 years in good health and CMV-seropositive.

J is TRBJ2-2 and V is TRBV18; D is perhaps TRBD1 (6 bases). V lost 5 bases, J lost 3 bases, and 13 bases lay in between. CDR1 and CDR2 (germline): KGHSH, LQKENI. This CDR3 is built from 15 residues. The CDR3 spells CASSSRQVDTGELFF. In DNA form, the CDR3 reads TGTGCCAGCTCATCGAGACAGGTGGACACCGGGGAGCTGTTTTTT.

The chain uses TRBV4-2 and TRBJ2-1; TRBD2 agrees at 14 bases. CDR1 is LGHNA, CDR2 YNFKEQ, per germline. The CDR3 is 16 residues long. The J segment lost 11 bases and the V segment lost 3 bases, leaving 9 bases of the junction unmatched. CDR3 bases: TGTGCCAGCAGCCAGATTACGGGACTAGCGGGGGAAAAGCAGTTCTTC. Translated, it gives CASSQITGLAGEKQFF.

In this sample, this clone turned up a few times. The rearrangement links TRBV19 to TRBJ2-3; TRBD2 aligns across 13 bases. Germline CDR1 is LNHDA and CDR2 is SQIVND (reference sequence). The CDR3 consists of 17 residues. V lost 3 bases and J lost 5; bases outside the gene matches: 8. The DNA of the CDR3 is TGTGCCAGTAGTATTCCCGCACTAGCGGGGGGGAAAGATACGCAGTATTTT. It specifies CASSIPALAGGKDTQYF.

V is TRBV29-1 and J is TRBJ2-1, with TRBD2 matching over 13 bases. The junction had 11 bases not matched to a gene; V was cut back by 5 bases and J by 10 bases. This CDR3 contains 15 residues. Germline V CDR1 and CDR2: SQVTM, ANQGSEA. CDR3 sequence reads: CSVPFRLAGGIEQFF. The CDR3 nucleotides read TGCAGCGTTCCCTTCCGACTAGCGGGGGGAATCGAGCAGTTCTTC.

The V gene is TRBV11-2, the J gene TRBJ1-1; tentative D call: TRBD1 (5 bases). Germline CDR1 reads SGHAT; CDR2 reads FQNNGV. V was pared by 3 bases and J by 4 bases, with 9 bases between. This CDR3 comprises 13 residues. The CDR3 sequence is CASSLGGTTEAFF. The CDR3 DNA sequence: TGTGCCAGCAGCTTGGGCGGGACCACTGAAGCTTTCTTT.

The chain combines TRBV28 with TRBJ2-3, with D unclear. The germline gives CDR1 MDHEN, CDR2 SYDVKM. Trimming shortened V by 2 bases and J by 3 bases, and 6 bases separated the two germline ends. The CDR3 contains 13 residues. DNA of the CDR3: TGTGCCAGCAGTTTACCCCTGACAGATACGCAGTATTTT. Residues: CASSLPLTDTQYF.

The table lists this clone with a count of one. The chain carries TRBV10-3 and TRBJ1-5; D may be TRBD1 (5 bases). With 3 bases removed from V and 6 bases from J, the gap between germline ends came to 18 bases. The CDR3 covers 16 residues. Germline CDR1 and CDR2: ENHRY and SYGVKD. The DNA for the CDR3 is TGTGCCATCAGTGACCAGGGAGGGGAGTTCCGTCAGCCCCAGCATTTT. Its protein product is CAISDQGGEFRQPQHF.

The V and J genes are TRBV6-6 and TRBJ1-1; TRBD1 is a possible D gene (5 bases). The CDR3 has 11 amino acids. CDR1 is MNHNY and CDR2 is SVGAGI in the germline V gene (reference sequence). V lost 8 bases and J 3 bases, leaving 7 bases between the germline ends. The CDR3 loop is CASRGDTEAFF. The DNA for the CDR3 is TGTGCCAGCCGGGGGGACACTGAAGCTTTCTTT.

This clone came up a few times. The rearrangement uses TRBV5-1 and TRBJ2-7; 12 nucleotides agree with TRBD2. V lost 4 bases, J lost 2 bases, and 4 bases stayed unmatched. Germline V gene sequence: CDR1 SGHRS, CDR2 YFSETQ. The CDR3 runs 15 residues. CDR3 bases: TGCGCCAGCAGCCCTCTAGCGGGGGGGCCCTACGAGCAGTACTTC. Translating it yields CASSPLAGGPYEQYF.

The chain combines TRBV9 with TRBJ1-6; D not resolved. Trimming took off 0 bases at V and 0 bases at J, with 7 bases between the two ends. CDR1 and CDR2 (germline): SGDLS, YYNGEE. The CDR3 is 16 amino acids. CDR3 DNA sequence: TGTGCCAGCAGCGTAGGGGCCTACTCCTATAATTCACCCCTCCACTTT. It yields the protein CASSVGAYSYNSPLHF. Complete variable domain (other parts from reference TRBV9 and TRBJ1-6): DSGVTQTPKHLITATGQRVTLRCSPRSGDLSVYWYQQSLDQGLQFLIQYYNGEERAKGNILERFSAQQFPDLHSELNLSSLELGDSALYFCASSVGAYSYNSPLHFGNGTRLTVT.

The CDR3 DNA reads as TGTGCCAGCAACTCCGGGACAGGGGGCACCGGGGAGCTGTTTTTT. Protein sequence: CASNSGTGGTGELFF. The V gene is TRBV9, the J gene TRBJ2-2; TRBD1 matches 11 bases. The germline V gene encodes CDR1 SGDLS and CDR2 YYNGEE. V trimming: 6 bases; J trimming: 4 bases; junction bases outside the gene matches: 5. The CDR3 is 15 residues long.

This clone has a handful of counts. CDR3 nucleotide sequence: TGTGCCAGCAGTGCCTACGGGGAAGAGACCCAGTACTTC. It encodes CASSAYGEETQYF. V usage is TRBV6-5 and J usage is TRBJ2-5; D is perhaps TRBD2 (5 bases). CDR1 MNHEY and CDR2 SVGAGI come from the germline V gene. The V end lost 5 bases, the J end lost 3 bases, and 10 bases lay between the germline ends. This CDR3 is built from 13 residues.

This sequence joins TRBV30 and TRBJ1-2; the D is unclear. Germline CDR1 reads GTSNPN; CDR2 reads SVGIG (reference sequence). The ends were cut back, 1 base at V and 3 bases at J, with 12 bases in the middle. The CDR3 sequence is 14 residues long. CDR3 sequence: CAWSGYGNDYGYTF. CDR3 in DNA: TGTGCCTGGAGTGGGTACGGGAATGACTATGGCTACACCTTC.

This chain links TRBV7-6 with TRBJ1-1, with a tentative D call TRBD1 (6 bases). The CDR3 runs to 14 residues. Germline V gives CDR1 SGHVS, CDR2 FNYEAQ. V shed 4 bases and J shed 2 bases, with 11 bases lying between them. CDR3 nucleotide sequence: TGTGCCAGCAGCTCCCGGGGGGGCAACACTGAAGCTTTCTTT. Its translation: CASSSRGGNTEAFF.

The chain employs TRBV6-1 and TRBJ1-2; 7 positions match TRBD1. The ends lost 7 bases at V and 4 bases at J; junction bases unmatched: 9. The germline V gene encodes CDR1 MNHNS and CDR2 SASEGT. The CDR3 extends over 14 amino acids. This chain's CDR3 is CASNLQGSGYGYTF. CDR3 sequence (DNA): TGTGCCAGCAATTTACAGGGGTCGGGCTATGGCTACACCTTC.

The V call is TRBV29-1, the J call TRBJ2-1; 7 nucleotides align to TRBD2. CDR1 and CDR2 from the germline V gene are SQVTM and ANQGSEA. The CDR3 is 13 amino acids. The V segment lost 3 bases and the J segment 4 bases; nucleotides outside the gene matches: 3. CDR3 protein: CSVDRGVYNEQFF. For the CDR3, the DNA is TGCAGCGTTGACCGGGGGGTATACAATGAGCAGTTCTTC.

The chain combines TRBV11-3 with TRBJ1-2, with a weak D call TRBD1 (5 bases). This CDR3 is built from 14 residues. Looked up from germline, CDR1 is SGHNT and CDR2 is YENEEA. V was cut by 6 bases and J by 5 bases, with 16 bases left in between. CDR3 nucleotides: TGTGCCAGCAGTCTAGTGACGACAGTGTATGGCTACACCTTC. Its protein product is CASSLVTTVYGYTF.

The chain joins TRBV28 to TRBJ1-2, with a weak D call TRBD1 (6 bases). Germline V gives CDR1 MDHEN, CDR2 SYDVKM. The CDR3 has 15 amino acids. V gave up 5 bases and J gave up 8 bases, with 21 bases separating them. The CDR3 nucleotides read TGTGCCAGCAGTCCCCTTCCGGGGAGGGGGGAGGGCTACACCTTC. Translated: CASSPLPGRGEGYTF.

V is TRBV10-3 and J is TRBJ1-1; weak D call: TRBD1 (5 bases). Trimming took 4 bases from V and 1 from J, leaving 10 bases between them. Germline V gene lookup returns CDR1 ENHRY and CDR2 SYGVKD. This CDR3 is built from 14 residues. In DNA form, the CDR3 reads TGTGCCATCAGTGTCGGGGGACCGAACACTGAAGCTTTCTTT. Amino acids: CAISVGGPNTEAFF.

CDR3 DNA sequence: TGTGCCTGGAGTGTAGAGTCGGGGTTGAACACTGAAGCTTTCTTT. Protein product: CAWSVESGLNTEAFF. The genes are TRBV30 and TRBJ1-1; D call uncertain. This CDR3 is built from 15 residues. CDR1 and CDR2 from the germline V gene are GTSNPN and SVGIG (reference sequence). The V end lost 0 bases, the J end lost 0 bases, and 11 bases lay between the germline ends.

The gene calls are TRBV5-4 and TRBJ2-7; 8 bases are a match to TRBD1. J gave up 3 bases and V 1 base, and 3 bases lay outside the gene matches. The V gene's germline CDR1 is SGHNT and CDR2 YYREEE (reference sequence). The CDR3 covers 14 residues. The CDR3 reads CASSLNRGNYEQYF. Written as DNA, the CDR3 is TGTGCCAGCAGCTTGAACAGGGGGAACTACGAGCAGTACTTC.

The gene calls are TRBV6-5 and TRBJ2-1; 9 bases map to TRBD2. V trimming: 6 bases; J trimming: 4 bases; junction bases outside the gene matches: 7. The CDR3 has 15 amino acids. CDR1 is MNHEY and CDR2 is SVGAGI in the germline V gene. CDR3 DNA sequence: TGTGCCAGCAGCTATAGCGGGGGCTCTTACAATGAGCAGTTCTTC. This translates into CASSYSGGSYNEQFF.

This sequence joins TRBV7-6 and TRBJ2-5; TRBD2 matches at 8 bases. Germline CDR1 SGHVS, CDR2 FNYEAQ. J gave up 5 bases and V 1 base, and 9 bases lay outside the gene matches. This CDR3 comprises 16 residues. The chain's CDR3 is CASSLVRGGPAETQYF. In DNA form, the CDR3 reads TGTGCCAGCAGCTTAGTACGGGGGGGCCCTGCCGAGACCCAGTACTTC. The complete variable domain, with remaining parts taken from reference TRBV7-6 and TRBJ2-5, reads GAGVSQSPRYKVTKRGQDVALRCDPISGHVSLYWYRQALGQGPEFLTYFNYEAQQDKSGLPNDRFSAERPEGSISTLTIQRTEQRDSAMYRCASSLVRGGPAETQYFGPGTRLLVL.

This clone was recorded a few times. J is TRBJ2-1 and V is TRBV5-4; 8 bases align to TRBD2. The CDR3 covers 16 residues. CDR1 is SGHNT, CDR2 YYREEE, per germline (reference sequence). Germline trimming cut 4 bases from V and 6 bases from J; bases unmatched to any gene: 12. CDR3 coding DNA: TGTGCCAGCAGCGGGGGGGGGACTAGAGTTCTCAATGAGCAGTTCTTC. It is translated as CASSGGGTRVLNEQFF.